This record covers a single T cell receptor beta chain. The CDR3 runs 12 residues. Germline V CDR1 and CDR2: LNHDA, SQIVND (reference sequence). V lost 2 bases and J 13 bases, leaving 14 bases between the germline ends. This sample was included in a study of blood T cell repertoires in COVID-19. Study-level background: Acute and convalescent COVID-19 samples came from the United States, Italy and Spain. Sources were T cells, B-cell-depleted T cells, or PBMCs; the material itself was cDNA or gDNA.

Profiled with immunoSEQ multiplex PCR; TCRdb holds only in-frame clones, not every one. The table lists some 270,000 clones, about nine tenths of them singletons, with 2% to 2.5% in the top ten. Sequencing was carried out using peripheral blood. The sequence was collected from a man aged 50-60 years with acute or convalescent COVID-19. This chain links TRBV19 with TRBJ1-2; the D gene is possibly TRBD1 (6 bases). The CDR3 is CASSIIGDMGTF. Here the CDR3 DNA reads TGTGCCAGTAGTATAATTGGGGACATGGGCACCTTC.